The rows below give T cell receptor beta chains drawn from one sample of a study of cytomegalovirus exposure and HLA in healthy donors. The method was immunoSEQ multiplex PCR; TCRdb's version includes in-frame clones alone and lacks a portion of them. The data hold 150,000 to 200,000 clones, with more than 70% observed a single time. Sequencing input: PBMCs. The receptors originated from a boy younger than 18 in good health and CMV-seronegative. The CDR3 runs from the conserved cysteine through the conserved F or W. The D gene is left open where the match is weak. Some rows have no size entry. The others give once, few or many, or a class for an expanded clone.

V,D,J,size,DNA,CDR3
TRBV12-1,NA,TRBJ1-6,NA,TGTGCCAGCAGCAAGGACAGGGTGGACTCCTATAATTCACCCCTCCACTTT,CASSKDRVDSYNSPLHF
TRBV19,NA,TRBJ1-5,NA,TGTGCCAGTAGTAAAGGCCAGGGAAATCAGCCCCAGCATTTT,CASSKGQGNQPQHF
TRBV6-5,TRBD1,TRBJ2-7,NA,TGTGCCAGCAGCGGGACAGGCCTGGTCTCCTACGAGCAGTACTTC,CASSGTGLVSYEQYF
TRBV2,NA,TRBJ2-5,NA,TGTGCCAGCAGTTTTGGACTTGAAGAGACCCAGTACTTC,CASSFGLEETQYF
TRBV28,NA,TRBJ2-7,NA,TGTGCCAGCAGGTCACCGCGGGGAGGCCTCGAGCAGTACTTC,CASRSPRGGLEQYF
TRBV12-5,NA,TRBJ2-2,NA,TGTGCTAGTGGTTTGCCCCTGAGAACGCGAGACACCGGGGAGCTGTTTTTT,CASGLPLRTRDTGELFF
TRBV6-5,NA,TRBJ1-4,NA,TGTGCCAGCAGTTACTCGACACAGGGAGGGGAAAAACTGTTTTTT,CASSYSTQGGEKLFF
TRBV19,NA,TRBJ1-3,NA,TGTGCCAGTAGTCCGATTGCCAGGGCGCTACTCTCTGGAAACACCATATATTTT,CASSPIARALLSGNTIYF
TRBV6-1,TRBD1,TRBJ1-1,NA,TGTGCCAGCAGTCCCCATCGGCTCCCGGGACAGGAGACTTTCTTT,CASSPHRLPGQETFF
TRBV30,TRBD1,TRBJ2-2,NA,TGTGCCTGGAGTTCGAGATACAGGGGAAACACCGGGGAGCTGTTTTTT,CAWSSRYRGNTGELFF
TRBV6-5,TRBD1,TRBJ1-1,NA,TGTGCCAGCAGACCCCGGGACAGGGTGAACACTGAAGCTTTCTTT,CASRPRDRVNTEAFF
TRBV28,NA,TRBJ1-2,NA,TGTGCCAGCAGTTTATTAGTCGTGGACTCCGGAGGCTACACCTTC,CASSLLVVDSGGYTF
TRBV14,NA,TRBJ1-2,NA,TGTGCCAGCAGCCAAGTTGAGACAGGAGGCTATGGCTACACCTTC,CASSQVETGGYGYTF
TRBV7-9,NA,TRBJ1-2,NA,TGTGCCAGCAGCCGCGGGGAAGGGGCTAACTATGGCTACACCTTC,CASSRGEGANYGYTF
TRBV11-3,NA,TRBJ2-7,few,TGTGCCAGCAGCTTAGATCTTGGGCCCTTTGGCGAGCAGTACTTC,CASSLDLGPFGEQYF
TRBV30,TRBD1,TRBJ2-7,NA,TGTGCCTGGAGTTCGACAGGGGTGACCTACGAGCAGTACTTC,CAWSSTGVTYEQYF
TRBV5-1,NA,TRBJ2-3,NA,TGCGCCAGCAGCTTGGAAGCTTTGTTCGGGGGAACAGATACGCAGTATTTT,CASSLEALFGGTDTQYF
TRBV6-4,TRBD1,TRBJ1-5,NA,TGTGCCAGCAGTGTGCAGGGGGATAGCAATCAGCCCCAGCATTTT,CASSVQGDSNQPQHF
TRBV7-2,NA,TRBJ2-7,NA,TGTGCCAGCAGCACGACTACTAGCTTCTACGAGCAGTACTTC,CASSTTTSFYEQYF
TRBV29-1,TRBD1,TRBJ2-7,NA,TGCAGCGTTGTTTGGCAGGGGGTTACCTACGAGCAGTACTTC,CSVVWQGVTYEQYF
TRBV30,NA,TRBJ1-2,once,TGTGCCTGGGAACAGGGCGGCGGCTGCACCTTC,CAWEQGGGCTF
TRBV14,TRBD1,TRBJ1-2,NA,TGTGCCAGCAGCCGGGACAGGGTTAACTATGGCTACACCTTC,CASSRDRVNYGYTF
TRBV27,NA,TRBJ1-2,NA,TGTGCCAGCACCCTAGCGGTAGGGTCCGGCTACACCTTC,CASTLAVGSGYTF
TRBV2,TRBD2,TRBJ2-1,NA,TGTGCCAGCAAACTAGCGGGAGAACGCAATGAGCAGTTCTTC,CASKLAGERNEQFF
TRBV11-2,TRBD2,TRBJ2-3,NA,TGTGCCAGCAGCCACGGACTAGCGGGAGGAACGACAGATACGCAGTATTTT,CASSHGLAGGTTDTQYF
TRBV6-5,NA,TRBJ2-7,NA,TGTGCCAGCAGAATGGGGAGGCAGGGGGTTTCCGAGCAGTACTTC,CASRMGRQGVSEQYF
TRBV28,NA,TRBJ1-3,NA,TGTGCCAGCTCTCAGGGAAACACCATATATTTT,CASSQGNTIYF
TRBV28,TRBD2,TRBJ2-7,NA,TGTGCCAGCAGCGGTGAGCGGGAGCTACCCTACGAGCAGTACTTC,CASSGERELPYEQYF
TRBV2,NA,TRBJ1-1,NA,TGTGCCAGCGGAGGACAGCGGGGGAGCGGCACTGAAGCTTTCTTT,CASGGQRGSGTEAFF
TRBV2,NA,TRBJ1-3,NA,TGTGCCAGCAGTGGGGCCCAAGAGCCCACCATATATTTT,CASSGAQEPTIYF
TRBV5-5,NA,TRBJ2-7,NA,TGTGCCAGCAGCTTCGAGGCAGCCGACTACGAGCAGTACTTC,CASSFEAADYEQYF